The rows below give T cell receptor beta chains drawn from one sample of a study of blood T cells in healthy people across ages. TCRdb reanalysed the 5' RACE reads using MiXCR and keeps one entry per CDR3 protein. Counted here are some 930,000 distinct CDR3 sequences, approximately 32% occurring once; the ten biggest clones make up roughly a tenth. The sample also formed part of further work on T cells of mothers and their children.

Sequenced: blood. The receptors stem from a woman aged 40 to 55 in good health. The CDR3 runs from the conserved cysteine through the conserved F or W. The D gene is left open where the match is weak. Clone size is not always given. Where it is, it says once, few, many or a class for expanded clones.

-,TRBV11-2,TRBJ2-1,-,CASTRWQLDNEQFF,TGTGCCAGCACTCGGTGGCAACTCGACAATGAGCAGTTCTTC
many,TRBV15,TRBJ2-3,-,CATSSLGTPQYF,TGTGCCACCAGCAGCTTGGGAACCCCGCAGTATTTT
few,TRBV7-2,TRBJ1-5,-,CASSSFSNQPQHF,TGTGCCAGCAGCTCCTTCAGCAATCAGCCCCAGCATTTT
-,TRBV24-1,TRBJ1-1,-,CATSARDRDITEAFF,TGTGCCACCAGTGCCCGGGACCGGGACATCACTGAAGCTTTCTTT
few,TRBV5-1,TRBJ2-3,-,CASSWFITSTDTQYF,TGCGCCAGCAGCTGGTTTATAACTAGCACAGATACGCAGTATTTT
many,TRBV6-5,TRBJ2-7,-,CASSSVEHYVPEQYF,TGTGCCAGCAGTTCTGTAGAGCATTACGTTCCGGAGCAGTACTTC
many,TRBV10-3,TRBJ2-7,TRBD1,CAISRTGGNEQYF,TGTGCCATCTCCAGGACAGGGGGGAACGAGCAGTACTTC
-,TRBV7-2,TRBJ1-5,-,CVSLDSLQPQHF,TGTGTCAGTTTAGACTCCCTACAGCCCCAGCATTTT
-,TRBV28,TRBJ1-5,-,CASKEPILTNQPQHF,TGTGCCAGCAAGGAGCCGATTCTGACTAATCAGCCCCAGCATTTT
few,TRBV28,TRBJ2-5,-,CASSLAGTETQYF,TGTGCCAGCAGTTTGGCAGGAACGGAGACCCAGTACTTC
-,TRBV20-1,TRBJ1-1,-,CSARHLGRTLNTEAFF,TGCAGTGCTAGACACCTCGGACGGACCCTGAACACTGAAGCTTTCTTT
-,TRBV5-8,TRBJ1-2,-,CASSSYFPENYGYTF,TGTGCCAGCAGCTCCTACTTCCCGGAGAACTATGGCTACACCTTC
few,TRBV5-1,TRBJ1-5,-,CASSLTGTGQPQHF,TGCGCCAGCAGCTTGACAGGGACCGGTCAGCCCCAGCATTTT
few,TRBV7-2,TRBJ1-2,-,CASSPTKDINYGYTF,TGTGCCAGCAGCCCGACGAAGGACATTAACTATGGCTACACCTTC
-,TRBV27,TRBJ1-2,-,CASSPRARPSGYTF,TGTGCCAGCAGTCCCCGGGCCAGACCCAGCGGCTACACCTTC
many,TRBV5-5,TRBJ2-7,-,CASSFQTYYEQYF,TGTGCCAGCAGCTTTCAAACATACTACGAGCAGTACTTC
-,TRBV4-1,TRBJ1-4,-,CASSTSTGYNEKLFF,TGCGCCAGCAGCACATCGACAGGATATAATGAAAAACTGTTTTTT
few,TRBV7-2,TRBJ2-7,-,CASLEGAAYEQYF,TGTGCCAGCCTCGAAGGGGCAGCCTACGAGCAGTACTTC